The 30 T cell receptor beta chains given below trace back to one sample, sequenced in a study of response to subunit inactivated influenza vaccine. MiXCR, applied by TCRdb to the RT-PCR reads, yields one record per CDR3 protein. The sample includes 450,000 to 600,000 distinct CDR3 sequences, around 7.7% of them seen just once. The source material was PBMCs from blood, sampled roughly 24 months after vaccination. These receptors were obtained from a man between 50 and 75 years old who received an inactivated influenza vaccine.

The V gene is TRBV11-2, the J gene TRBJ2-3; 10 bases match TRBD2. Per the germline V gene, CDR1 is SGHAT and CDR2 is FQNNGV. The V and J ends lost 1 base and 7 bases, in that order; junction bases with no gene match: 17. This CDR3 spans 19 amino acids. CDR3 residues: CASSLGFSSGGALVNTQYF. The CDR3 nucleotides are TGTGCCAGCAGCTTAGGTTTCTCCAGCGGGGGGGCCTTAGTCAATACGCAGTATTTT.

The sample holds a few counts of this clonotype. The chain links TRBV28 to TRBJ2-1; D may be TRBD1 (6 bases). The CDR3 is 15 residues long. Trimming left V 3 bases short and J 15 bases short, with 24 bases between. Germline CDR1 reads MDHEN; CDR2 reads SYDVKM. CDR3: CASSLSSGTHSRGFF. As DNA, the CDR3 is TGTGCCAGCAGTTTGTCCTCCGGGACACATAGCCGGGGGTTCTTC.

This clonotype was detected only a few times. The V call is TRBV3-1, the J call TRBJ2-7; TRBD1 agrees at 8 bases. The CDR3 is made up of 16 amino acids. With 0 bases clipped from V and 1 base from J, the junction kept 5 bases outside the gene matches. Germline lookup yields CDR1 LGHDT and CDR2 YNNKEL (reference sequence). As DNA, the CDR3 is TGTGCCAGCAGCCAAGAGACAAGGACAGGGTCCTACGAGCAGTACTTC. Its translation: CASSQETRTGSYEQYF.

This clonotype was seen at least ten times. The rearrangement links TRBV12-3 or TRBV12-4 to TRBJ1-1, with 8 nucleotides matching TRBD1. Unmatched junction bases numbered 6, after V lost 5 bases and J lost 7 bases. The CDR3 sequence is 13 residues long. CDR3 region: CASSGSGQVEAFF. In nucleotides, the CDR3 is TGTGCCAGCAGTGGGTCGGGACAGGTTGAAGCTTTCTTT.

This clonotype was recorded at least ten times. J is TRBJ1-2 and V is TRBV29-1; no clear D gene. The CDR3 spans 11 residues. V shed 4 bases and J shed 4 bases, with 7 bases lying between them. Germline V gives CDR1 SQVTM, CDR2 ANQGSEA. This CDR3 is CSVGSFYGYTF. The CDR3 DNA is TGCAGCGTTGGTAGTTTCTATGGCTACACCTTC.

This clonotype has ten or more counts. The chain joins TRBV5-6 to TRBJ2-7; D is ambiguous. V gave up 4 bases and J gave up 3 bases, with 5 bases separating them. This CDR3 spans 11 amino acids. CDR1 and CDR2 from the germline V gene are SGHDT and YYEEEE. Written as DNA, the CDR3 is TGTGCCAGCAGCGGCCACTACGAGCAGTACTTC. Translating it yields CASSGHYEQYF.

This clonotype was observed a few times. The V call is TRBV5-1, the J call TRBJ2-7, with a weak D call TRBD2 (6 bases). This CDR3 comprises 13 residues. Germline CDR1 is SGHRS and CDR2 is YFSETQ. Trimming removed 0 bases from V and 5 bases from J, with 9 bases in between. The CDR3 bases are TGCGCCAGCAGCTTGGCGGGAGTCCACGAGCAGTACTTC. Translated, it gives CASSLAGVHEQYF.

This clonotype was seen ten or more times. The chain uses TRBV2 and TRBJ2-2; a weak D match, TRBD2 (5 bases). The CDR3 has 15 amino acids. The germline V and J ends were trimmed by 5 bases and 4 bases, with 14 bases remaining between them. Germline loops: CDR1 SNHLY, CDR2 FYNNEI. The chain's CDR3 is CASSNAIGGTGELFF. In DNA, the CDR3 is TGTGCCAGCAGTAACGCTATCGGAGGCACCGGGGAGCTGTTTTTT.

A few counts support this clonotype. The chain combines TRBV28 with TRBJ1-4; D remains unclear. Between the trimmed V and J ends, which lost 0 bases and 6 bases, there was a span of 5 bases. Germline V lookup: CDR1 MDHEN, CDR2 SYDVKM. The CDR3 is made up of 13 amino acids. CDR3 in amino acids: CASSLWMDEKLFF. In DNA, the CDR3 is TGTGCCAGCAGTTTATGGATGGATGAAAAACTGTTTTTT.

The chain carries TRBV19 and TRBJ2-2; 10 bases are shared with TRBD2. Germline-derived CDR1 and CDR2 are LNHDA and SQIVND (reference sequence). Trimming took 8 bases from V and 4 from J; bases not matched to a gene: 7. The CDR3 loop spans 15 amino acids. DNA of the CDR3: TGTGCCAGTTCTAACAGACTAGCGGGCACCGGGGAGCTGTTTTTT. It yields the protein CASSNRLAGTGELFF. Drawing the rest from reference TRBV19 and TRBJ2-2, the complete variable domain is DGGITQSPKYLFRKEGQNVTLSCEQNLNHDAMYWYRQDPGQGLRLIYYSQIVNDFQKGDIAEGYSVSREKKESFPLTVTSAQKNPTAFYLCASSNRLAGTGELFFGEGSRLTVL.

The gene calls are TRBV7-2 and TRBJ2-2; unclear D gene. Germline lookup yields CDR1 SGHTA and CDR2 FQGNSA. Trimming removed 5 bases from V and 7 bases from J, with 20 bases in between. The CDR3 sequence is 16 residues long. The CDR3 loop reads CASSPSISLGGGELFF. CDR3 DNA sequence: TGTGCCAGCAGCCCCAGTATTTCCCTAGGTGGCGGGGAGCTGTTTTTT.

This clonotype was seen only a few times. The J gene is TRBJ1-6, the V gene TRBV12-3 or TRBV12-4; TRBD1 matches at 7 bases. This CDR3 has 15 amino acids. J lost 10 bases, V lost 1 base, and 7 bases had no gene match. For the CDR3, the DNA is TGTGCCAGCAGTTTAGGTGACAGGGCGCGATCACCCCTCCACTTT. Protein: CASSLGDRARSPLHF.

This clonotype was seen repeatedly, ten times or more. V and J are TRBV12-3 or TRBV12-4 and TRBJ1-4, with D unresolved. Trimming left V 5 bases short and J 10 bases short, with 17 bases between. This CDR3 comprises 14 residues. The CDR3, as DNA: TGTGCCAGCAGTCCCTGGGAGGCAGCCGGAAAACTGTTTTTT. The encoded protein is CASSPWEAAGKLFF.

V usage is TRBV6-2 or TRBV6-3 and J usage is TRBJ2-5; D is perhaps TRBD1 (5 bases). Germline V gene lookup returns CDR1 MNHEY and CDR2 SVGEGT. Trimming removed 4 bases from V and 5 bases from J, with 14 bases in between. The CDR3 runs 14 residues. CDR3 DNA sequence: TGTGCCAGCAGTTGGTCAGGGCCGCGGGAGACCCAGTACTTC. As protein: CASSWSGPRETQYF.

This clonotype was counted many times. The chain is built from TRBV25-1 and TRBJ1-4; D gene uncertain. Germline V CDR1 and CDR2: MGHDK, SYGVNS. The CDR3 has 14 residues. V was pared by 6 bases and J by 1 base, with 9 bases between. CDR3 in DNA: TGTGCCAGCAGGCCCTGGGGAACTAATGAAAAACTGTTTTTT. Amino acids: CASRPWGTNEKLFF.

This chain uses TRBV7-8 with TRBJ1-1, with no clear D. This CDR3 is built from 13 residues. CDR1 and CDR2 from the germline V gene are SGHVS and FQNEAQ. The V end was cut by 5 bases, the J end by 2 bases, with 9 bases between. The CDR3, as DNA: TGTGCCAGCAGCCCGCGGATAAACACTGAAGCTTTCTTT. It is translated as CASSPRINTEAFF.

Many counts were recorded for this clonotype. The chain recombines TRBV7-2 with TRBJ2-3; 9 bases are shared with TRBD1. The CDR3 is made up of 16 amino acids. The J segment lost 1 base and the V segment lost 5 bases, leaving 7 bases of the junction unmatched. Germline V gene sequence: CDR1 SGHTA, CDR2 FQGNSA. For the CDR3, the DNA is TGTGCCAGCAGCCCACGGACAGGGGCGGGCACAGATACGCAGTATTTT. Its translation: CASSPRTGAGTDTQYF.

The CDR3 DNA sequence: TGCGCCAGCAGCGTTAGCCAGGGGGTTGGCGAGCAGTACTTC. Translation gives CASSVSQGVGEQYF. The V gene is TRBV5-1, the J gene TRBJ2-7, with 7 bases identical to TRBD1. CDR1 and CDR2 from the germline V gene are SGHRS and YFSETQ. With 4 bases clipped from V and 6 bases from J, the junction kept 10 bases outside the gene matches. This CDR3 has 14 residues.

The chain couples TRBV7-2 to TRBJ1-2, with D hard to call. The CDR3 spans 13 residues. V was clipped by 5 bases and J by 4 bases, with 11 bases between them. The germline V gene encodes CDR1 SGHTA and CDR2 FQGNSA. CDR3 sequence reads: CASSKEEGYGYTF. CDR3 bases: TGTGCCAGCAGCAAAGAAGAGGGCTATGGCTACACCTTC.

This clonotype came up many times. The chain has TRBV7-6 and TRBJ2-1; D call uncertain. There are 13 residues in the CDR3. Trimming took 1 base from V and 5 from J, leaving 6 bases between them. In germline, CDR1 is SGHVS, CDR2 FNYEAQ. The CDR3 region has the DNA TGTGCCAGCAGCTTAGTATCGGACAATGAGCAGTTCTTC. This codes for CASSLVSDNEQFF.

In this sample, this clonotype turned up a few times. The chain links TRBV6-5 to TRBJ2-6; 8 positions match TRBD2. Trimming cost V 2 bases and J 1 base; bases outside gene matches: 10. The CDR3 runs to 19 residues. The germline gives CDR1 MNHEY, CDR2 SVGAGI. For the CDR3, the DNA is TGTGCCAGCAGTTACGGGACTAGACTTCGGCATTCTGGGGCCAACGTCCTGACTTTC. Translation: CASSYGTRLRHSGANVLTF.

This clonotype was observed a few times. The rearrangement links TRBV23-1 to TRBJ2-7; no definite D call. Being an ORF, TRBV23-1 has a function that is uncertain. The CDR3 length is 15 residues. V was pared by 2 bases and J by 5 bases, with 16 bases between. Here the CDR3 reads CASSQPGPPKNEQYF. The CDR3 DNA is TGCGCCAGCAGTCAACCCGGGCCCCCTAAAAACGAGCAGTACTTC.

The rearrangement uses TRBV12-3 or TRBV12-4 and TRBJ1-2; TRBD1 matches 9 bases. J gave up 8 bases and V 1 base, and 5 bases lay outside the gene matches. The CDR3 has 14 amino acids. The CDR3 protein is CASSLGTGARGYTF. CDR3 nucleotides: TGTGCCAGCAGTTTAGGGACAGGGGCACGGGGCTACACCTTC.

This CDR3 reads CASSQERATGGFLAKNIQYF. The DNA of the CDR3 is TGCGCCAGCAGCCAAGAGAGGGCGACAGGCGGATTTCTGGCCAAAAACATTCAGTACTTC. The chain has TRBV4-1 and TRBJ2-4; maybe TRBD1 (6 bases). The CDR3 totals 20 residues. Germline values: CDR1 MGHRA, CDR2 YSYEKL. With 0 bases removed from V and 1 base from J, the gap between germline ends came to 22 bases.

A few counts support this clonotype. The rearrangement joins TRBV28 to TRBJ2-7; D may be TRBD2 (6 bases). Trimming removed 6 bases at V and 5 bases at J, with 14 bases between. There are 13 residues in the CDR3. Per germline, CDR1 MDHEN and CDR2 SYDVKM. The CDR3 loop reads CASREGRYNEQYF. The CDR3 DNA reads TGTGCCAGCAGGGAGGGGAGGTACAACGAGCAGTACTTC.

In its sample, this clonotype was seen a few times. The chain joins TRBV7-2 to TRBJ2-4, with TRBD1 identical over 7 bases. The CDR3 runs to 14 residues. From germline, CDR1 is SGHTA and CDR2 FQGNSA. The trim removed 5 bases at V and 4 bases at J, leaving 5 bases unmatched. CDR3 sequence reads: CASSRDRPKNIQYF. The CDR3 bases are TGTGCCAGCAGCCGGGACAGACCGAAAAACATTCAGTACTTC. Drawing the rest from reference TRBV7-2 and TRBJ2-4, the complete variable domain is GAGVSQSPSNKVTEKGKDVELRCDPISGHTALYWYRQSLGQGLEFLIYFQGNSAPDKSGLPSDRFSAERTGGSVSTLTIQRTQQEDSAVYLCASSRDRPKNIQYFGAGTRLSVL.

This clonotype came up many times. The V gene is TRBV12-3 or TRBV12-4, the J gene TRBJ2-3; weak D call: TRBD2 (5 bases). CDR3 length: 14 residues. Trimming removed 3 bases at V and 3 bases at J, with 10 bases between. In nucleotides, the CDR3 is TGTGCCAGCAGTTTTTACGGGGAAACAGATACGCAGTATTTT. It encodes CASSFYGETDTQYF.

This clonotype has just a few counts. The chain carries TRBV7-9 and TRBJ1-2; D is perhaps TRBD1 (5 bases). Between the trimmed V and J ends, which lost 4 bases and 4 bases, there was a span of 16 bases. The germline CDR1 and CDR2 sequences are SEHNR and FQNEAQ (reference sequence). The CDR3 is 15 amino acids. The CDR3 region is CASSSEIAGSYGYTF. The CDR3 DNA reads as TGTGCCAGCAGCTCAGAGATCGCAGGGAGCTATGGCTACACCTTC.

This clonotype was detected only a few times. The rearrangement joins TRBV10-1 to TRBJ2-3, with D possibly being TRBD1 (6 bases). V lost 6 bases to trimming and J lost 6 bases, with 22 bases between them. The germline gives CDR1 WNHNN, CDR2 SYGVQD (reference sequence). This CDR3 comprises 16 residues. The CDR3 DNA reads TGCGCCAGCAGCTCCGGGACACCTCAGAGTGGCGATACGCAGTATTTT. Translation gives CASSSGTPQSGDTQYF.

The chain joins TRBV6-1 to TRBJ1-2; TRBD1 matches 7 bases. V gave up 6 bases and J gave up 4 bases; unmatched junction bases: 8. Germline CDR1 is MNHNS and CDR2 is SASEGT. This CDR3 has 14 residues. The CDR3 DNA is TGTGCCAGCAGACCGACAGGACAGGCCTATGGCTACACCTTC. It codes for CASRPTGQAYGYTF.